This T cell receptor beta chain was sequenced for a study of blood T cell repertoires in COVID-19. Here immunoSEQ multiplex PCR was the method, and the copy in TCRdb shows in-frame clones only, minus some. This table holds about 360,000 clones, approximately 82% found once. The V and J ends lost 1 base and 2 bases respectively, with 10 bases between them. Germline CDR1 reads SGHTA; CDR2 reads FQGTGA. This CDR3 has 15 amino acids. The chain carries TRBV7-3 and TRBJ2-3; D possibly corresponds to TRBD2 (5 bases). This clonotype originated in a man in his thirties or forties with active or convalescent COVID-19. Sequencing used peripheral blood. The CDR3: CASSLRRWSTDTQYF. DNA for the CDR3: TGTGCCAGCAGCTTAAGGAGGTGGTCCACAGATACGCAGTATTTT.